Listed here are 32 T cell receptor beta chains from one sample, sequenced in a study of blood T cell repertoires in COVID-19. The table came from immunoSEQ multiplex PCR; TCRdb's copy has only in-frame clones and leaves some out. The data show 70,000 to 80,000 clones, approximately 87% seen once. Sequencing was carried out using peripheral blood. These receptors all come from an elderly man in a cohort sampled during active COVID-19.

The DNA for the CDR3 is TGTGCCAGCAGCCCTCCTCTAGGGGACAGGGGCCGAGAGACCCAGTACTTC. Amino acid sequence: CASSPPLGDRGRETQYF. The chain joins TRBV4-2 to TRBJ2-5, with 10 bases that match TRBD1. Germline V gene data show CDR1 as LGHNA and CDR2 as YNFKEQ. The CDR3 consists of 17 residues. V lost 4 bases to trimming and J lost 4 bases; unmatched junction nucleotides: 12.

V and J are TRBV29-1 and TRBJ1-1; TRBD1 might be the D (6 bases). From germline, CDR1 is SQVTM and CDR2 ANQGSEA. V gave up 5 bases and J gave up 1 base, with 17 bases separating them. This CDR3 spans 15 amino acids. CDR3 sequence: CSVLPPGTSNTEAFF. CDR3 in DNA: TGCAGCGTTCTCCCCCCGGGGACATCGAACACTGAAGCTTTCTTT.

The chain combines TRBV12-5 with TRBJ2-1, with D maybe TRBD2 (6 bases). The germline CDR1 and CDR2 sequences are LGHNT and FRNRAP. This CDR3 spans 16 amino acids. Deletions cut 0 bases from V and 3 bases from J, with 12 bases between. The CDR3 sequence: CASGLVLRGGYNEQFF. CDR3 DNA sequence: TGTGCTAGTGGTTTGGTACTCCGGGGAGGCTACAATGAGCAGTTCTTC.

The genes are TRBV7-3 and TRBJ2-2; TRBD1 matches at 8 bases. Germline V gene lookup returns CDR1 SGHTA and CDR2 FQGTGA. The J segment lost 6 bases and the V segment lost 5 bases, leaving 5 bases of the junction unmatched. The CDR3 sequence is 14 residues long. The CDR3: CASSPDREAGELFF. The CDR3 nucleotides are TGTGCCAGCAGCCCGGACAGGGAGGCCGGGGAGCTGTTTTTT.

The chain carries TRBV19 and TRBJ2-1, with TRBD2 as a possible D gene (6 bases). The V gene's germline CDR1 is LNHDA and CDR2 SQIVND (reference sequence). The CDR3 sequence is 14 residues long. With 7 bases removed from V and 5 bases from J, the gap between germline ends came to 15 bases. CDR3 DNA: TGTGCCAGTACTCCGACTAGGGGACACAATGAGCAGTTCTTC. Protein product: CASTPTRGHNEQFF. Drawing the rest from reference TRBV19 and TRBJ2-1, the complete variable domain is DGGITQSPKYLFRKEGQNVTLSCEQNLNHDAMYWYRQDPGQGLRLIYYSQIVNDFQKGDIAEGYSVSREKKESFPLTVTSAQKNPTAFYLCASTPTRGHNEQFFGPGTRLTVL.

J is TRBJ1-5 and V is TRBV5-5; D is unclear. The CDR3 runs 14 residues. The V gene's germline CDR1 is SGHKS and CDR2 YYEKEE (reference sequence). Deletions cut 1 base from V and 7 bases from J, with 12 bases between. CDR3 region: CASSLFQSGQPQHF. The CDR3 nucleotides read TGTGCCAGCAGCTTGTTTCAATCGGGGCAGCCCCAGCATTTT.

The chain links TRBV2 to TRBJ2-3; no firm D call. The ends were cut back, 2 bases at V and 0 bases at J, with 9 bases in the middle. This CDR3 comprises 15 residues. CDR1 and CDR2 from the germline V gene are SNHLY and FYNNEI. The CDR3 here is CASSEMFTSTDTQYF. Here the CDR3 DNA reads TGTGCCAGCAGTGAAATGTTCACTAGCACAGATACGCAGTATTTT.

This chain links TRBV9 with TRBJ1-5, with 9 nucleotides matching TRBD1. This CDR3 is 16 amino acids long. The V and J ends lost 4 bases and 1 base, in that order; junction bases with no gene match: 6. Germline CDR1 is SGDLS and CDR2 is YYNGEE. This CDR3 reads CASSIRDRVSNQPQHF. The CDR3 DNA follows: TGTGCCAGCAGCATCCGGGACAGGGTGAGCAATCAGCCCCAGCATTTT. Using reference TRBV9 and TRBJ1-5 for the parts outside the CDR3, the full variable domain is DSGVTQTPKHLITATGQRVTLRCSPRSGDLSVYWYQQSLDQGLQFLIQYYNGEERAKGNILERFSAQQFPDLHSELNLSSLELGDSALYFCASSIRDRVSNQPQHFGDGTRLSIL.

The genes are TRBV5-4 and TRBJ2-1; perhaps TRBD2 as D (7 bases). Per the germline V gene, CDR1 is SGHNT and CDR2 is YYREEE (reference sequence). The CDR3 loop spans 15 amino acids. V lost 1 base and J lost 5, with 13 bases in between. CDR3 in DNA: TGTGCCAGCAGCTTGCCGGGCGGGGGCCACAATGAGCAGTTCTTC. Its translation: CASSLPGGGHNEQFF.

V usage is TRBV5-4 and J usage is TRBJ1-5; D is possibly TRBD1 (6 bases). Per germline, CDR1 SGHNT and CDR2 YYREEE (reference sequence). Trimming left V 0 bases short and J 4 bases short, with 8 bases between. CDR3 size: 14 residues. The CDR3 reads CASSLDRENQPQHF. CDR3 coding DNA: TGTGCCAGCAGCTTGGACAGGGAAAATCAGCCCCAGCATTTT.

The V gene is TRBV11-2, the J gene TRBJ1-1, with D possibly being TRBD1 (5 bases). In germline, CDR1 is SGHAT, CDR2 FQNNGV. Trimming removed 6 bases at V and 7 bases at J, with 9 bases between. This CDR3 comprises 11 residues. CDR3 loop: CASSRDSEAFF. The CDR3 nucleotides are TGTGCCAGCAGTCGCGACAGTGAAGCTTTCTTT.

CDR3 DNA: TGTGCCAGCAGCCCCGACAGGACCTCTGGAAACACCATATATTTT. The encoded protein is CASSPDRTSGNTIYF. V and J are TRBV11-2 and TRBJ1-3; a possible D gene is TRBD1 (6 bases). CDR3 length: 15 residues. Trimming took off 5 bases at V and 0 bases at J, with 11 bases between the two ends. Per germline, CDR1 SGHAT and CDR2 FQNNGV.

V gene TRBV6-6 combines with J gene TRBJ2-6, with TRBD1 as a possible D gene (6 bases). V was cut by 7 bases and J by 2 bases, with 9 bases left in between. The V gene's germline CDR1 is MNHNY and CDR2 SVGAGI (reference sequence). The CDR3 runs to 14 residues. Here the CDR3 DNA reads TGTGCCAGCACAAACAGGGCTGGGGCCAACGTCCTGACTTTC. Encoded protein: CASTNRAGANVLTF.

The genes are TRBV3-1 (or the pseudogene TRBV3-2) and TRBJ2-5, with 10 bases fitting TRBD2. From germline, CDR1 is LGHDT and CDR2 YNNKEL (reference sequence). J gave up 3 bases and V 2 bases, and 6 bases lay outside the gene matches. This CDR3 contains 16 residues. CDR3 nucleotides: TGTGCCAGCAGCCAAATCAGCGGGGGGGCTGAAGAGACCCAGTACTTC. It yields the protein CASSQISGGAEETQYF.

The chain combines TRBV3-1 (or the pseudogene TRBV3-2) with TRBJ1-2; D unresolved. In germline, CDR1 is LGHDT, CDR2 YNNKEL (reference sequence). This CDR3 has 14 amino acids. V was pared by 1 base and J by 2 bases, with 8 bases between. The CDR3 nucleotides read TGTGCCAGCAGCCAAGCTTTCGCGAACTATGGCTACACCTTC. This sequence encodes CASSQAFANYGYTF.

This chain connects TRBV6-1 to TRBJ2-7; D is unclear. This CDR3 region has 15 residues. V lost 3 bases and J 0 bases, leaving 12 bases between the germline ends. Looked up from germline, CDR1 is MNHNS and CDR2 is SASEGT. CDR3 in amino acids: CASSDEFAISYEQYF. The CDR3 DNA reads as TGTGCCAGCAGTGATGAGTTTGCGATCTCCTACGAGCAGTACTTC.

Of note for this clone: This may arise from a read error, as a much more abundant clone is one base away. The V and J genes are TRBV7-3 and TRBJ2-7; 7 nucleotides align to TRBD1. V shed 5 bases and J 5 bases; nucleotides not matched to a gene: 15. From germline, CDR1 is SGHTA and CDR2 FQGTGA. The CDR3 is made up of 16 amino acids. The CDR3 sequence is CASSPDRRREAHEQYF. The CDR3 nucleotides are TGTGCCAGCAGCCCGGACAGGAGGCGCGAGGCCCACGAGCAGTACTTC.

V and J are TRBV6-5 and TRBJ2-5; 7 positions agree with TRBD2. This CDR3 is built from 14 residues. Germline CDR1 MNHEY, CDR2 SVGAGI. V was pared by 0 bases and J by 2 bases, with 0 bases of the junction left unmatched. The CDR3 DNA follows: TGTGCCAGCAGTTACTCGGGACTACAAGAGACCCAGTACTTC. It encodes CASSYSGLQETQYF.

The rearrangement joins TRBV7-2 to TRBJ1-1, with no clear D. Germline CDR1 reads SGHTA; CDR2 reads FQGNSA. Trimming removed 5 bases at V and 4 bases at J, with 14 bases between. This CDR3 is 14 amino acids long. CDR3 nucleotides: TGTGCCAGCAGCCCCAATCGGTTGTTCACTGAAGCTTTCTTT. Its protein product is CASSPNRLFTEAFF.

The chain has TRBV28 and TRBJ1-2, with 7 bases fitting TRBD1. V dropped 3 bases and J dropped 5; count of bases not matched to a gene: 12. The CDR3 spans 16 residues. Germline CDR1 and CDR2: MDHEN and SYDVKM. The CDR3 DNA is TGTGCCAGCAGTTTTGAAAAAAACAGGGGAAGGTATGGCTACACCTTC. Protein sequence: CASSFEKNRGRYGYTF.

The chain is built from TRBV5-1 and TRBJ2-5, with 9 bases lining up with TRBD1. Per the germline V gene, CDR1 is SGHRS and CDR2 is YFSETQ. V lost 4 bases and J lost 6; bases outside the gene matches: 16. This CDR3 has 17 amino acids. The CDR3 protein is CASSLQPSGTGIQTQYF. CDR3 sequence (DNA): TGCGCCAGCAGCCTACAACCCAGCGGGACAGGGATACAGACCCAGTACTTC.

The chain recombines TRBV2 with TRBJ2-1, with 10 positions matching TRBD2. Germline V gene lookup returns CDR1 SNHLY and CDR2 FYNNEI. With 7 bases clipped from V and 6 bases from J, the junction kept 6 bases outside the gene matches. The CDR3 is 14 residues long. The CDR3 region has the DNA TGTGCCAGCAAGGAGCGGGGGGGCTCCAATGAGCAGTTCTTC. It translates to CASKERGGSNEQFF.

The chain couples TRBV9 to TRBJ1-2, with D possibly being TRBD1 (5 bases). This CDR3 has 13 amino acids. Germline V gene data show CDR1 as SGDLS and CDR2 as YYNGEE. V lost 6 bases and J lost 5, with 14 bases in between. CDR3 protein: CASTYDSPYGYTF. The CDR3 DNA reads TGTGCCAGCACCTACGACAGTCCTTATGGCTACACCTTC.

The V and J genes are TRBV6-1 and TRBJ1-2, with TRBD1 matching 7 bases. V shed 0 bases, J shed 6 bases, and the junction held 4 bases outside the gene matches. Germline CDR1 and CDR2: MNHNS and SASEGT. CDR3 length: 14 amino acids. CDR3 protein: CASSEAIGGHGYTF. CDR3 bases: TGTGCCAGCAGTGAAGCGATAGGGGGCCATGGCTACACCTTC.

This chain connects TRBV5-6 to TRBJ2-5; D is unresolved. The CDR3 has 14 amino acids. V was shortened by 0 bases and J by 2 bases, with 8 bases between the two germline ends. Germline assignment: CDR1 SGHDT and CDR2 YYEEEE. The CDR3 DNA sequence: TGTGCCAGCAGCTTGGCGTCGGGTCAAGAGACCCAGTACTTC. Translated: CASSLASGQETQYF.

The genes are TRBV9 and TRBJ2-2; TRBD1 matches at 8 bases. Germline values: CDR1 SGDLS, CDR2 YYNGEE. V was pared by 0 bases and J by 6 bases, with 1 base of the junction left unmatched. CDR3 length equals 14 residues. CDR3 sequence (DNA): TGTGCCAGCAGCGTAGGACAGGGGTCCGGGGAGCTGTTTTTT. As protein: CASSVGQGSGELFF. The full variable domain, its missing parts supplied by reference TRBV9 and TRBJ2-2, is DSGVTQTPKHLITATGQRVTLRCSPRSGDLSVYWYQQSLDQGLQFLIQYYNGEERAKGNILERFSAQQFPDLHSELNLSSLELGDSALYFCASSVGQGSGELFFGEGSRLTVL.

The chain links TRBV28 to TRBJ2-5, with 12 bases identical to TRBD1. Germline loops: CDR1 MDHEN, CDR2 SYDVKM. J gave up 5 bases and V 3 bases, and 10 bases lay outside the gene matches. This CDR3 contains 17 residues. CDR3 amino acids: CASSLFRDRGRRETQYF. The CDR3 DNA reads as TGTGCCAGCAGTTTGTTTAGGGACAGGGGGCGCAGGGAGACCCAGTACTTC.

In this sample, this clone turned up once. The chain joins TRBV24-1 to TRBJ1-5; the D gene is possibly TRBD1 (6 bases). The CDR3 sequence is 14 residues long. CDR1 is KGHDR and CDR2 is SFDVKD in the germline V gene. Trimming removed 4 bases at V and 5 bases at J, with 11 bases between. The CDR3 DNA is TGTGCCACCAGTGACGGCAGGGGTTATCAGCCCCAGCATTTT. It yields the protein CATSDGRGYQPQHF.

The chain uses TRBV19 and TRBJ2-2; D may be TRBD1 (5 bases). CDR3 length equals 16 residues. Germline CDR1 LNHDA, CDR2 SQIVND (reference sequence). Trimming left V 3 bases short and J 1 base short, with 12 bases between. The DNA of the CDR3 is TGTGCCAGTAGTATTAAAGGGGCAGGGAACACCGGGGAGCTGTTTTTT. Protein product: CASSIKGAGNTGELFF.

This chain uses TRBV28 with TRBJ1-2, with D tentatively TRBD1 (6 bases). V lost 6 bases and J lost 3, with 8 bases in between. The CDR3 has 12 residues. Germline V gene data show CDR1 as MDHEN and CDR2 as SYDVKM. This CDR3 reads CASRRTDYGYTF. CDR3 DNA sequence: TGTGCCAGCAGAAGGACAGACTATGGCTACACCTTC.

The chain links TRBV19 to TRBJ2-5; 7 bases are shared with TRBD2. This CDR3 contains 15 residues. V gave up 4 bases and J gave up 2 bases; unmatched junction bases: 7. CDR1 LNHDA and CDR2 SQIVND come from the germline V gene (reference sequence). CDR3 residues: CASSTPGLNQETQYF. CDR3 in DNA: TGTGCCAGTAGTACCCCGGGACTAAATCAAGAGACCCAGTACTTC.

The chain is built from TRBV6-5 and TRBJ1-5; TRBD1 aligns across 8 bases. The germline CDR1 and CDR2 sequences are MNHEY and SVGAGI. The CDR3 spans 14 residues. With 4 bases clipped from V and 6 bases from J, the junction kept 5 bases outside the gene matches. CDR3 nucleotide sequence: TGTGCCAGCAGTTCCCGGACAGGGCTTCAGCCCCAGCATTTT. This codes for CASSSRTGLQPQHF.